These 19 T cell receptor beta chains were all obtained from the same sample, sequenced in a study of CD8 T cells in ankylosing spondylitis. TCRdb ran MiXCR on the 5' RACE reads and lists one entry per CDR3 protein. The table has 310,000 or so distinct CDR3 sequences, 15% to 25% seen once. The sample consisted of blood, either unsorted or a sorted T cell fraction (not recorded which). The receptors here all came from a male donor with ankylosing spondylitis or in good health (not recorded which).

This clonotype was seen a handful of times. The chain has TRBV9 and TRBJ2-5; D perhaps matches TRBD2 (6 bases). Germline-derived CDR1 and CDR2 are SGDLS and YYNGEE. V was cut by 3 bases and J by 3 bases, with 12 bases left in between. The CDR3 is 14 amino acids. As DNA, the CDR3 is TGTGCCAGCAGCGGCGGGGTAGCGGAAGAGACCCAGTACTTC. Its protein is CASSGGVAEETQYF.

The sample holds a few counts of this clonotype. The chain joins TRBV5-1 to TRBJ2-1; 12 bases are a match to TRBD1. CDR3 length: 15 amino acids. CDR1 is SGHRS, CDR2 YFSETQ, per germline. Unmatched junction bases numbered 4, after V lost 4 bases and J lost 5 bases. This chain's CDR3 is CASSPGQGAHNEQFF. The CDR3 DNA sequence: TGCGCCAGCAGCCCGGGACAGGGGGCGCACAATGAGCAGTTCTTC. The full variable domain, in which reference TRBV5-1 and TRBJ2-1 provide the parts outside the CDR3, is KAGVTQTPRYLIKTRGQQVTLSCSPISGHRSVSWYQQTPGQGLQFLFEYFSETQRNKGNFPGRFSGRQFSNSRSEMNVSTLELGDSALYLCASSPGQGAHNEQFFGPGTRLTVL.

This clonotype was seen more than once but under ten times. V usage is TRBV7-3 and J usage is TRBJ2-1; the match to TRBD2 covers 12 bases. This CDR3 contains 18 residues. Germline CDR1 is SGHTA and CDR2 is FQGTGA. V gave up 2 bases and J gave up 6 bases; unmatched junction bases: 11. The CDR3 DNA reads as TGTGCCAGCAGCTTATCCCCGGGACTAGCGGGCCCTTTCAATGAGCAGTTCTTC. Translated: CASSLSPGLAGPFNEQFF.

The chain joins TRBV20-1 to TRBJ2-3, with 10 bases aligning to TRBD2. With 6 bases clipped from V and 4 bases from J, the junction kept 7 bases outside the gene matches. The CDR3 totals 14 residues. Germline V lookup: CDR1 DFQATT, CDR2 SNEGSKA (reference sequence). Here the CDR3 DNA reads TGCAGTGCCGCAGCGGGAGGGCCTGCAGATACGCAGTATTTT. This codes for CSAAAGGPADTQYF.

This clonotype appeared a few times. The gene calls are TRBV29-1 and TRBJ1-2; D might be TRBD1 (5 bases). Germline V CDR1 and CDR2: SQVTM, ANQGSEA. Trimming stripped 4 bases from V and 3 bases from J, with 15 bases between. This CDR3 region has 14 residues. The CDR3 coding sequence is TGCAGCGTTGTAGACAGCCCTGCGGACTATGGCTACACCTTC. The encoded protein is CSVVDSPADYGYTF.

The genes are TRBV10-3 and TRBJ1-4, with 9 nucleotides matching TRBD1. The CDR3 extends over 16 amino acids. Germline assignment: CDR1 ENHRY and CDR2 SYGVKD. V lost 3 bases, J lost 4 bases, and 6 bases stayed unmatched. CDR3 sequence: CAISDPGTGSNEKLFF. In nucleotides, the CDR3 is TGTGCCATCAGTGACCCCGGGACAGGGAGTAATGAAAAACTGTTTTTT.

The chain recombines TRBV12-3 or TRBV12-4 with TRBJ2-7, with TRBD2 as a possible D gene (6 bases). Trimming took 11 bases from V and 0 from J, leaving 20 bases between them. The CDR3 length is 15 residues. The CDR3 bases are TGTGCCCCTTGGTTCGGGGGTCCCCTCTCCTACGAGCAGTACGTC. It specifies CAPWFGGPLSYEQYV.

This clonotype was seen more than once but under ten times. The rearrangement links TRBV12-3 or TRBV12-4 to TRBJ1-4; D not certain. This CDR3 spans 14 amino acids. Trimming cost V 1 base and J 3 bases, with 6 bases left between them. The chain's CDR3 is CASSLDLANEKLFF. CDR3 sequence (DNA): TGTGCCAGCAGTTTAGACCTAGCTAATGAAAAACTGTTTTTT.

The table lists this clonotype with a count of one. The CDR3 nucleotides read TGTGCCAGCAGCGCACAGGGGAGATTGAACACTGAAGCTTTCTTT. It translates to CASSAQGRLNTEAFF. V usage is TRBV12-3 or TRBV12-4 and J usage is TRBJ1-1; 7 bases map to TRBD1. This CDR3 has 15 amino acids. The ends lost 6 bases at V and 0 bases at J; junction bases unmatched: 7.

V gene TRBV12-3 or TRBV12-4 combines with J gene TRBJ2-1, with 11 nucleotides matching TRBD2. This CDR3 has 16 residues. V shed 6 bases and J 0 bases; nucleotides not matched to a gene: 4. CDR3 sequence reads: CASRGLAADSYNEQFF. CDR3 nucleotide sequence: TGTGCCAGCAGGGGACTAGCGGCAGACTCCTACAATGAGCAGTTCTTC.

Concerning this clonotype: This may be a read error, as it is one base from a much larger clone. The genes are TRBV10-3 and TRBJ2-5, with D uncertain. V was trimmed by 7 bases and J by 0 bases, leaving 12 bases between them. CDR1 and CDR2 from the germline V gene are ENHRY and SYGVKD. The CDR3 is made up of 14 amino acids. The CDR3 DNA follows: TGTGCCATCATTTCCTTGACGTACCAAGAGACCCAGTACTTC. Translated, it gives CAIISLTYQETQYF.

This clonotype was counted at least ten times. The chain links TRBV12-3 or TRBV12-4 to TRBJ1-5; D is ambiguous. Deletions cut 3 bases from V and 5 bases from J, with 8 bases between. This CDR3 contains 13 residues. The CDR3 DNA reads TGTGCCAGCAGTTTCCCCCCAGATCAGCCCCAGCATTTT. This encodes CASSFPPDQPQHF.

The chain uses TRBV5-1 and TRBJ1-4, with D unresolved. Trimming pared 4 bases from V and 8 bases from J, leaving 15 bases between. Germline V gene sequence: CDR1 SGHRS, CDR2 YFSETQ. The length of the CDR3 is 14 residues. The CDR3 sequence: CASSPGGMKEKLFF. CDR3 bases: TGCGCCAGCAGCCCGGGTGGAATGAAGGAAAAACTGTTTTTT.

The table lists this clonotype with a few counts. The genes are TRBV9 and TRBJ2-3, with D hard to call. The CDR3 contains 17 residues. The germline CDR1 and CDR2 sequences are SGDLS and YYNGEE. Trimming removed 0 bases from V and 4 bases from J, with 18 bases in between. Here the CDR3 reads CASSVEGLPTAADTQYF. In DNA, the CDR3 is TGTGCCAGCAGCGTAGAGGGCCTTCCCACTGCCGCAGATACGCAGTATTTT.

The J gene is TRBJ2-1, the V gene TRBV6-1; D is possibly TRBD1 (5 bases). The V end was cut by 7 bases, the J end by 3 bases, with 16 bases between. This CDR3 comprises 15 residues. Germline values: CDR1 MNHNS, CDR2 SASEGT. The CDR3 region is CASNEGDLGYNEQFF. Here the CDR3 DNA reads TGTGCCAGCAACGAAGGGGATTTGGGCTACAATGAGCAGTTCTTC.

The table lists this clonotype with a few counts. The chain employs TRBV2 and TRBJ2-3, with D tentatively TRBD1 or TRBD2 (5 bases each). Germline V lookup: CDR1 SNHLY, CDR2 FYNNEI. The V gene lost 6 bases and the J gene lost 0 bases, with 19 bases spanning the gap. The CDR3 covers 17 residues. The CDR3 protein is CASRSGPRKSSTDTQYF. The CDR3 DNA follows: TGTGCCAGCAGGTCGGGACCCCGAAAATCTAGCACAGATACGCAGTATTTT.

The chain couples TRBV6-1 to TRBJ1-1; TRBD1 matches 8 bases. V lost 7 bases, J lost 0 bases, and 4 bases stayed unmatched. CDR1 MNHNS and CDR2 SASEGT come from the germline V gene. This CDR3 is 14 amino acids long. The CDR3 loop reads CASILQGVNTEAFF. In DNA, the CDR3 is TGTGCCAGCATCCTACAGGGGGTGAACACTGAAGCTTTCTTT.

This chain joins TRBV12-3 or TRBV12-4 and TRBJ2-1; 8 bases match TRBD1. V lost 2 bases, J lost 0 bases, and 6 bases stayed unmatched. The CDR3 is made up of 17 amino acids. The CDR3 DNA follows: TGTGCCAGCAGTTTAACGACAGGGGTAATCTCCTACAATGAGCAGTTCTTC. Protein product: CASSLTTGVISYNEQFF.

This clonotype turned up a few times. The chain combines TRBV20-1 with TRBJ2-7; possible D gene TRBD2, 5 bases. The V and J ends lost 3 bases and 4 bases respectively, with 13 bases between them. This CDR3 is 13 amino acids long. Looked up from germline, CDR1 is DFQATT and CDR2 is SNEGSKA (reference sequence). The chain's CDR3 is CSASVTGRYEQYV. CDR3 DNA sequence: TGCAGTGCTAGCGTGACGGGAAGGTACGAGCAGTACGTC.